This TCR beta chain is from a study of OX40 agonist ivuxolimab in advanced cancers. Study overall: Patients with prior anti-PD-1, anti-PD-L1 or anti-CTLA-4 therapy were eligible; 40% had some.

TCRdb keeps only in-frame clones here, not all; method: immunoSEQ multiplex PCR. The sample includes about 70,000 clones, about 92% of them seen just once. Germline lookup yields CDR1 SEHNR and CDR2 FQNEAQ (reference sequence). The CDR3 is made up of 18 amino acids. V shed 2 bases, J shed 1 base, and the junction held 10 bases outside the gene matches. Turning to this clone: Its antigen is not identified.

The study, taken as a whole, reports: Partial responders dosed at 0.1-3.0 mg/kg displayed clonal expansion ranking among the lowest.

The chain couples TRBV7-9 to TRBJ2-3; 9 bases are a match to TRBD2. The source of this sequence is an adult with an advanced solid tumor such as melanoma, head and neck, liver or kidney cancer. Sequenced material: CD4+ or CD8+ T cells sorted from blood, taken in a trial of the OX40 agonist ivuxolimab. The CDR3 spells CASSLFGSGRGGTDTQYF. The CDR3, as DNA: TGTGCCAGCAGCTTATTTGGTAGCGGGAGAGGCGGCACAGATACGCAGTATTTT. Based on the CDR3 plus reference TRBV7-9 and TRBJ2-3, the full variable domain is DTGVSQNPRHKITKRGQNVTFRCDPISEHNRLYWYRQTLGQGPEFLTYFQNEAQLEKSRLLSDRFSAERPKGSFSTLEIQRTEQGDSAMYLCASSLFGSGRGGTDTQYFGPGTRLTVL.